What follows are 13 T cell receptor beta chains derived from one specimen sequenced in a study of cytomegalovirus exposure and HLA in healthy donors (dated by TCRdb to 2016 to 2017). Libraries were made using the immunoSEQ multiplex PCR assay. For the multiplex PCR, a mixture combining 60 forward primers for TCR Vbeta segments and 13 reverse primers for TCR Jbeta segments was used. Here the immuneACCESS table is served through TCRdb, limited to in-frame sequences with V and J called. Missing clones are a known gap in these copies; in checked studies unresolved V genes cover under half, and the rest lacks a known reason. This sample gives some 120,000 clones in total; approximately 80% of them show up just once. The ten largest clonotypes hold about 5.8% of the sample. The specimen was PBMCs. Receptors were obtained from a man between 18 and 29 years old in good health and CMV-seropositive.

This clone has only a few counts. The same CDR3 is also encoded by other DNA sequences in this sample. The chain combines TRBV6-4 with TRBJ2-3; 7 nucleotides line up with TRBD2. Looked up from germline, CDR1 is MRHNA and CDR2 is SNTAGT. This CDR3 is 14 amino acids long. Trimming removed 2 bases from V and 1 base from J; junction bases left unmatched: 0. The CDR3 region has the DNA TGTGCCAGCAGTGACAGCGGGGGCACAGATACGCAGTATTTT. Protein product: CASSDSGGTDTQYF.

V usage is TRBV29-1 and J usage is TRBJ2-5; D is unresolved. The length of the CDR3 is 12 residues. Germline CDR1 reads SQVTM; CDR2 reads ANQGSEA. Between the trimmed V and J ends, which lost 7 bases and 2 bases, there was a span of 11 bases. The CDR3 loop is CSAGWSQETQYF. The CDR3 DNA sequence: TGCAGCGCCGGATGGAGTCAAGAGACCCAGTACTTC.

The chain uses TRBV28 and TRBJ2-5; D unclear. The CDR3 has 15 amino acids. Trimming stripped 2 bases from V and 5 bases from J, with 15 bases between. Per germline, CDR1 MDHEN and CDR2 SYDVKM. CDR3 loop: CASSLGLERKETQYF. The CDR3 nucleotides read TGTGCCAGCAGTTTAGGCCTAGAGCGTAAGGAGACCCAGTACTTC.

In this sample, this clone turned up once. This chain uses TRBV7-2 with TRBJ1-2, with 8 nucleotides matching TRBD1. The CDR3 is made up of 15 amino acids. The V gene end was trimmed by 0 bases and the J gene end by 7 bases; junction bases not matched to a gene: 7. CDR1 and CDR2 (germline): SGHTA, FQGNSA. Here the CDR3 reads CASSLATTGGVGYTF. CDR3 coding DNA: TGTGCCAGCAGCTTAGCGACCACAGGGGGGGTTGGCTACACCTTC.

The V gene is TRBV7-9, the J gene TRBJ2-5, with 11 nucleotides matching TRBD2. Germline values: CDR1 SEHNR, CDR2 FQNEAQ (reference sequence). J lost 0 bases, V lost 10 bases, and 7 bases had no gene match. The CDR3 has 15 amino acids. Here the CDR3 DNA reads TGTGCCACCAAGGGGGGACTAGCGGACCAAGAGACCCAGTACTTC. Amino acids: CATKGGLADQETQYF.

This chain links TRBV5-1 with TRBJ1-1; the D is unclear. Trimming shortened V by 1 base and J by 1 base, and 8 bases separated the two germline ends. The germline V gene has CDR1 SGHRS and CDR2 YFSETQ. The CDR3 is 14 residues long. The CDR3 DNA reads TGCGCCAGCAGCTTGTGGCGGCCGAACACTGAAGCTTTCTTT. This codes for CASSLWRPNTEAFF.

This chain uses TRBV5-5 with TRBJ1-2, with 9 nucleotides matching TRBD1. J gave up 6 bases and V 0 bases, and 6 bases lay outside the gene matches. The CDR3 runs to 15 residues. CDR1 SGHKS and CDR2 YYEKEE come from the germline V gene (reference sequence). CDR3 region: CASSLDRGRLDGYTF. As DNA, the CDR3 is TGTGCCAGCAGCTTGGACAGGGGGCGCTTAGATGGCTACACCTTC.

This chain joins TRBV11-2 and TRBJ2-7; D remains unclear. The length of the CDR3 is 13 residues. Germline lookup yields CDR1 SGHAT and CDR2 FQNNGV. V shed 3 bases and J shed 6 bases, with 12 bases lying between them. In DNA, the CDR3 is TGTGCCAGCAGCTTGGTCCTAGTTTCCGAGCAGTACTTC. Its protein product is CASSLVLVSEQYF. Based on the CDR3 plus reference TRBV11-2 and TRBJ2-7, the full variable domain is EAGVAQSPRYKIIEKRQSVAFWCNPISGHATLYWYQQILGQGPKLLIQFQNNGVVDDSQLPKDRFSAERLKGVDSTLKIQPAKLEDSAVYLCASSLVLVSEQYFGPGTRLTVT.

Here the CDR3 DNA reads TGTGCCAGCAGCCTCTGGTCGGGAAGTAATCAGCCCCAGCATTTT. Protein sequence: CASSLWSGSNQPQHF. The chain employs TRBV27 and TRBJ1-5; no definite D call. The germline V gene has CDR1 MNHEY and CDR2 SMNVEV (reference sequence). There are 15 residues in the CDR3. The V end was cut by 6 bases, the J end by 4 bases, with 16 bases between.

This chain joins TRBV4-1 and TRBJ2-7; perhaps TRBD1 as D (6 bases). The germline CDR1 and CDR2 sequences are MGHRA and YSYEKL. V dropped 1 base and J dropped 1 base, with 11 bases sitting between them. The CDR3 has 15 amino acids. The CDR3, as DNA: TGCGCCAGCAGCCAAGGAGGGGGATTATCCTACGAGCAGTACTTC. It yields the protein CASSQGGGLSYEQYF.

The genes are TRBV7-9 and TRBJ2-7, with 13 bases identical to TRBD2. The CDR3 consists of 14 residues. Trimming took 9 bases from V and 3 from J; bases not matched to a gene: 5. The V gene's germline CDR1 is SEHNR and CDR2 FQNEAQ (reference sequence). The chain's CDR3 is CASIGTSGNYEQYF. The CDR3 DNA follows: TGTGCCAGTATCGGGACTAGCGGGAACTACGAGCAGTACTTC.

This clone came up a few times. The J gene is TRBJ2-3, the V gene TRBV4-2, with 9 bases lining up with TRBD2. The CDR3 loop spans 18 amino acids. V lost 2 bases and J lost 0; bases outside the gene matches: 9. Germline CDR1 is LGHNA and CDR2 is YNFKEQ. The CDR3 loop is CASSQKLSAGGSTDTQYF. CDR3 sequence (DNA): TGTGCCAGCAGCCAAAAATTATCAGCGGGAGGAAGCACAGATACGCAGTATTTT.

This chain joins TRBV19 and TRBJ2-1; tentatively, D is TRBD2 (6 bases). CDR1 LNHDA and CDR2 SQIVND come from the germline V gene (reference sequence). The CDR3 spans 16 residues. Trimming stripped 0 bases from V and 1 base from J, with 10 bases between. The CDR3 loop is CASSIDLADSYNEQFF. For the CDR3, the DNA is TGTGCCAGTAGTATAGACTTAGCGGATTCCTACAATGAGCAGTTCTTC.